Reported below is one TCR beta chain. The CDR3 contains 16 residues. The germline V gene has CDR1 MNHNY and CDR2 SVGAGI (reference sequence). Trimming cost V 7 bases and J 9 bases; bases outside gene matches: 18. The record originates from a study of blood T cell repertoires in COVID-19. The overall study: Specimens from acute and convalescent COVID-19 originated in the United States, Italy and Spain. PBMCs, B-cell-depleted T cells, or T cells were the source of the cDNA or gDNA that made up the material.

Measured with immunoSEQ multiplex PCR; TCRdb has only the in-frame clones, and not every one. Of about 76,000 clones detected, roughly four fifths appear once; the ten largest clones hold around 21%. This TCR came from a man in his 70s with acute or convalescent COVID-19. This chain connects TRBV6-6 to TRBJ2-1; TRBD2 aligns across 7 bases. The sequencing sample was made of peripheral blood. CDR3 in DNA: TGTGCCAGCACTAAACCCACTCGCGGGAGTGGTATTGAGCAGTTCTTC. As protein: CASTKPTRGSGIEQFF.